Sequencing of this T cell receptor beta chain was carried out in a study of cytomegalovirus exposure and HLA in healthy donors. Overall study findings and caveats: Analysis was carried out at a later point, and it linked a missense DCLRE1C variant to TCR beta V- and J-gene trimming. TCR beta V segments were, for the most part, productive about 87% or about 30% of the time in an earlier analysis. Among TCR beta chains, those listed as cytomegalovirus-associated numbered some 170.

This clone was seen only once. Its target is not known. The primer mix had 60 Vbeta and 13 Jbeta primers. Sequencing used immunoSEQ multiplex PCR; TCRdb keeps in-frame clones, though not all of them. The data contain about 160,000 clones, 65% to 85% of them singletons. The clonotype was recovered from a man aged 50-60 years in good health and CMV-seropositive. Material for sequencing was PBMCs.

The CDR3 here is CAWSVLTGKTDTQYF. CDR3 sequence (DNA): TGTGCCTGGAGTGTACTGACAGGGAAGACAGATACGCAGTATTTT. The chain has TRBV30 and TRBJ2-3, with 7 bases aligning to TRBD1. CDR1 is GTSNPN, CDR2 SVGIG, per germline (reference sequence). J was trimmed by 3 bases and V by 0 bases; bases with no gene match: 6. The CDR3 totals 15 residues.